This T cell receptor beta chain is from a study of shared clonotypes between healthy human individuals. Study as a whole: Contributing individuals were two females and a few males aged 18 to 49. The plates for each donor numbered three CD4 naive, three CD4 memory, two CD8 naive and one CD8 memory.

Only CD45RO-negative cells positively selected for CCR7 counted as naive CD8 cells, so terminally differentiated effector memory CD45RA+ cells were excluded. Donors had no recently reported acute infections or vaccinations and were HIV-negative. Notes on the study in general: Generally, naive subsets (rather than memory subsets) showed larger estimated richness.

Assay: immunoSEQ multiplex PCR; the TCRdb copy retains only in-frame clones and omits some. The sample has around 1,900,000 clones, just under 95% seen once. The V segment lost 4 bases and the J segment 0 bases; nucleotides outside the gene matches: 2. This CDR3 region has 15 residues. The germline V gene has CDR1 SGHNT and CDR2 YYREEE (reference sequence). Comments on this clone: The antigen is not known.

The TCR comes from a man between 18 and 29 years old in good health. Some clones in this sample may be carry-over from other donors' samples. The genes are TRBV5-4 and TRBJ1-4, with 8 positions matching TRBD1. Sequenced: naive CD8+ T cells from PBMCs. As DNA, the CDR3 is TGTGCCAGCAGCGTGACAGGGGCAACTAATGAAAAACTGTTTTTT. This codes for CASSVTGATNEKLFF.